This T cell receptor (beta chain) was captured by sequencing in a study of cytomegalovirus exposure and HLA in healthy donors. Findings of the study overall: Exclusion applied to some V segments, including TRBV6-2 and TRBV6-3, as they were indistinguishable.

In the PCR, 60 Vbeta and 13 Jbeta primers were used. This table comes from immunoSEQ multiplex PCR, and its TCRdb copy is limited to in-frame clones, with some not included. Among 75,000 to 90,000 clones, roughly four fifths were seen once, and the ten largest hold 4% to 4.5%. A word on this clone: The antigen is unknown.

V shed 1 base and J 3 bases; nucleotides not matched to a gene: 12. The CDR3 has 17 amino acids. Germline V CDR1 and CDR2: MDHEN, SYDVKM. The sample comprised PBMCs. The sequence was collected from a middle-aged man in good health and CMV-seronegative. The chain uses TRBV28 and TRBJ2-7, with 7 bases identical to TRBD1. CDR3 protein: CASSLSGQGVGIYEQYF. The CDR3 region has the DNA TGTGCCAGCAGTTTATCGGGGCAGGGGGTGGGGATCTACGAGCAGTACTTC.